These T cell receptor beta chains were read from a single sample in a study of cytomegalovirus exposure and HLA in healthy donors. Using immunoSEQ multiplex PCR, the repertoire was profiled, and TCRdb retains in-frame clones only, with some absent. Of 150,000 to 250,000 clones listed, 79% are singletons. The sequenced sample consisted of PBMCs. The source of these receptors is a girl under 18 in good health and CMV-seropositive. CDR3s include the opening cysteine and the closing phenylalanine or tryptophan. The order of the fields is D gene, V gene, clone size, J gene, CDR3 protein, CDR3 DNA. The D gene is left open where the match is weak. Rows give clone size only sometimes, using once, few, many, or a class for an expanded clone.

>-|TRBV11-2|-|TRBJ2-3
CASSLYVAGTDTQYF
TGTGCCAGCAGCTTATACGTAGCGGGCACAGATACGCAGTATTTT
>-|TRBV7-2|-|TRBJ1-5
CASSLDGQPNSNQPQHF
TGTGCCAGCAGCTTGGATGGACAGCCAAATAGCAATCAGCCCCAGCATTTT
>TRBD1|TRBV5-1|-|TRBJ2-5
CASSFAGTGQETQYF
TGCGCCAGCAGCTTTGCCGGGACAGGACAAGAGACCCAGTACTTC
>TRBD1|TRBV10-3|-|TRBJ1-2
CAISSDRGSSGYTF
TGTGCCATCAGTTCCGACAGGGGGAGTTCTGGCTACACCTTC
>-|TRBV10-3|-|TRBJ1-2
CAISADRNYGYTF
TGTGCCATCAGCGCCGACAGAAACTATGGCTACACCTTC
>-|TRBV7-6|few|TRBJ2-3
CASSLDTYVRGRGTDTQYF
TGTGCCAGCAGCTTAGACACATATGTCAGGGGAAGAGGCACAGATACGCAGTATTTT
>TRBD1|TRBV6-5|-|TRBJ1-6
CASSKTGDRNSPLHF
TGTGCCAGCAGTAAAACAGGGGACCGAAATTCACCCCTCCACTTT
>-|TRBV29-1|-|TRBJ2-7
CSVVSTGISYEQYF
TGCAGCGTTGTCTCGACAGGAATCTCCTACGAGCAGTACTTC
>-|TRBV7-2|-|TRBJ2-3
CASSLQGTSAADTQYF
TGTGCCAGCAGCTTACAGGGGACGTCCGCGGCAGATACGCAGTATTTT
>-|TRBV5-1|-|TRBJ2-5
CASSGHQETQYF
TGCGCCAGCAGCGGACATCAAGAGACCCAGTACTTC
>-|TRBV5-6|-|TRBJ2-5
CASSFGAQETQYF
TGTGCCAGCAGCTTCGGAGCGCAAGAGACCCAGTACTTC
>TRBD1|TRBV6-1|few|TRBJ2-1
CASSTTGGVYNEQFF
TGTGCCAGCAGTACGACAGGGGGCGTCTACAATGAGCAGTTCTTC
>-|TRBV5-1|-|TRBJ1-1
CASSPRTWGGRTNTEAFF
TGCGCCAGCAGCCCACGTACGTGGGGGGGTCGGACGAACACTGAAGCTTTCTTT
>TRBD1|TRBV19|-|TRBJ1-1
CASSIDLWDRNTEAFF
TGTGCCAGTAGTATAGATCTATGGGACAGGAACACTGAAGCTTTCTTT
>TRBD1|TRBV7-9|few|TRBJ2-3
CASSLRTGGSTDTQYF
TGTGCCAGCAGCCTTAGGACAGGGGGGAGCACAGATACGCAGTATTTT
>-|TRBV4-1|-|TRBJ1-6
CASSQDVTGSPLHF
TGCGCCAGCAGCCAAGATGTTACGGGTTCACCCCTCCACTTT
>-|TRBV7-4|-|TRBJ1-1
CASSAETWFAFF
TGTGCCAGCAGCGCCGAGACATGGTTCGCTTTCTTT
>TRBD1|TRBV5-6|-|TRBJ1-1
CASSSNRGRLTEAFF
TGTGCCAGCAGCTCGAACAGGGGGAGGTTGACTGAAGCTTTCTTT
>TRBD1|TRBV19|-|TRBJ1-4
CASSKTGTGGEKLFF
TGTGCCAGTAGCAAAACGGGGACAGGAGGTGAAAAACTGTTTTTT
>-|TRBV5-4|-|TRBJ1-1
CASSSYMNTEAFF
TGTGCCAGCAGCTCGTACATGAACACTGAAGCTTTCTTT
>-|TRBV5-8|-|TRBJ1-1
CASSPWGGTEAFF
TGTGCCAGCAGCCCCTGGGGGGGGACTGAAGCTTTCTTT
>-|TRBV4-1|-|TRBJ2-6
CASGGEGGANVLTF
TGCGCCAGCGGAGGTGAGGGAGGGGCCAACGTCCTGACTTTC
>TRBD2|TRBV5-1|-|TRBJ2-1
CASSVGGTYNEQFF
TGCGCCAGCAGCGTCGGGGGGACCTACAATGAGCAGTTCTTC
>-|TRBV6-1|few|TRBJ1-1
CASSEGRLNTEAFF
TGTGCCAGCAGTGAAGGGAGACTCAACACTGAAGCTTTCTTT
>-|TRBV5-6|-|TRBJ1-5
CASSLNGFSNQPQHF
TGTGCCAGCAGCTTGAACGGTTTCAGCAATCAGCCCCAGCATTTT
>-|TRBV10-3|-|TRBJ2-6
CAISRSRDSGFSGANVLTF
TGTGCCATCAGTCGTTCCCGGGACTCCGGGTTCTCTGGGGCCAACGTCCTGACTTTC
>TRBD1|TRBV19|-|TRBJ1-1
CASSPLTGTEAFF
TGTGCCAGTAGTCCGCTGACAGGGACTGAAGCTTTCTTT
>-|TRBV29-1|few|TRBJ2-1
CSAQITGKVDNEQFF
TGCAGCGCCCAAATCACAGGGAAGGTCGACAATGAGCAGTTCTTC
>-|TRBV4-3|-|TRBJ2-2
CASSQEFPGAGELFF
TGCGCCAGCAGCCAAGAGTTTCCAGGGGCCGGGGAGCTGTTTTTT
>-|TRBV5-1|-|TRBJ2-5
CASRGEETQYF
TGCGCCAGCAGGGGCGAAGAGACCCAGTACTTC
>TRBD2|TRBV10-3|once|TRBJ2-7
CAISSGGPSDEQYF
TGTGCCATCAGTTCGGGGGGGCCAAGTGACGAGCAGTACTTC
>-|TRBV6-1|-|TRBJ1-6
CASSDRGRSSYNSPLHF
TGTGCCAGCAGTGACCGTGGGCGAAGCTCCTATAATTCACCCCTCCACTTT
>-|TRBV30|-|TRBJ1-5
CAWSRNRDSVSNQPQHF
TGTGCCTGGAGTCGCAACAGAGATTCAGTATCGAATCAGCCCCAGCATTTT
>TRBD2|TRBV7-7|-|TRBJ2-1
CASSPGLADLNEQFF
TGTGCCAGCAGCCCCGGACTAGCGGACCTTAATGAGCAGTTCTTC
>TRBD1|TRBV5-4|few|TRBJ1-3
CASSLGGTTGNTIYF
TGTGCCAGCAGCTTAGGGGGCACGACGGGAAACACCATATATTTT
>-|TRBV6-1|-|TRBJ1-1
CASSPPIEGAEAFF
TGTGCCAGCAGCCCCCCTATTGAGGGCGCTGAAGCTTTCTTT
>-|TRBV5-4|-|TRBJ2-7
CASSLGVQGLMQQYF
TGTGCCAGCAGCTTGGGAGTACAGGGCCTGATGCAGCAGTACTTC
>-|TRBV7-2|-|TRBJ1-5
CASSSGGAGNQPQHF
TGTGCCAGCAGCTCGGGTGGGGCCGGCAATCAGCCCCAGCATTTT
>-|TRBV30|-|TRBJ2-5
CAWKQGGTETQYF
TGTGCCTGGAAACAGGGGGGGACAGAGACCCAGTACTTC
>TRBD1|TRBV4-1|-|TRBJ1-1
CASSQGQPAAEAFF
TGCGCCAGCAGCCAGGGACAGCCGGCCGCTGAAGCTTTCTTT